This T cell receptor (beta chain) came from a study of blood T cells in healthy people across ages. V was pared by 3 bases and J by 7 bases, with 9 bases of the junction left unmatched. This CDR3 is built from 16 residues. Germline V gene sequence: CDR1 SGHTA, CDR2 FQGNSA. Through a sample-barcoded 5' primer and a J-beta primer mix, a second PCR was run for roughly 7 to 12 cycles. TCRdb redid the calling of the 5' RACE reads with MiXCR, one entry per CDR3 protein. In the table there are 1,800,000 or so distinct CDR3 sequences, around 42% of which are singletons. Sequencing input: blood. The rearrangement joins TRBV7-2 to TRBJ1-6, with 7 bases matching TRBD1. This clonotype was obtained from a human donor in good health. In DNA form, the CDR3 reads TGTGCCAGCAGCTTGGGAGGAGGGGGCCCAAATTCACCCCTCCACTTT. This encodes CASSLGGGGPNSPLHF.